These T cell receptor beta chains were read from a single sample in a study of blood T cell repertoires in COVID-19. This table comes from immunoSEQ multiplex PCR, and its TCRdb copy is limited to in-frame clones, with some not included. The top ten clones hold 0.9% to 1.1% of a sample with 300,000 to 400,000 clones, 75% to 90% of them seen once. Input material: PBMCs or T cells enriched from blood (not recorded which). These receptor sequences come from a man younger than 35 who had recovered from COVID-19. CDR3s include the opening cysteine and the closing phenylalanine or tryptophan. The order of the fields is clone size, J gene, V gene, D gene, CDR3 protein, CDR3 DNA. D genes are given only for firm matches. Part of the rows lack a size; the others show once, few, many or a class for expanded clones.

clone size: NA
J gene: TRBJ1-4
V gene: TRBV7-9
D gene: TRBD1
CDR3 protein: CASSFHLGTGGVGEKLFF
CDR3 DNA: TGTGCCAGCAGCTTCCACCTCGGGACAGGGGGCGTAGGTGAAAAACTGTTTTTT

clone size: NA
J gene: TRBJ1-5
V gene: TRBV24-1
D gene: NA
CDR3 protein: CATQGAGNQPQHF
CDR3 DNA: TGTGCCACCCAGGGCGCCGGCAATCAGCCCCAGCATTTT

clone size: once
J gene: TRBJ2-3
V gene: TRBV28
D gene: TRBD1
CDR3 protein: CASSLQGALGTDTQYF
CDR3 DNA: TGTGCCAGCAGTTTACAGGGGGCGCTGGGCACAGATACGCAGTATTTT

clone size: NA
J gene: TRBJ1-3
V gene: TRBV7-9
D gene: TRBD1
CDR3 protein: CASSKSKVAGGLSYPGNTIYF
CDR3 DNA: TGTGCCAGCAGCAAGTCTAAGGTGGCAGGGGGCTTGAGTTATCCTGGAAACACCATATATTTT

clone size: few
J gene: TRBJ1-1
V gene: TRBV28
D gene: NA
CDR3 protein: CASSLSRSEAFF
CDR3 DNA: TGTGCCAGCAGTTTATCGAGGAGTGAAGCTTTCTTT

clone size: once
J gene: TRBJ2-1
V gene: TRBV5-1
D gene: TRBD1
CDR3 protein: CASSPQGAIYNEQFF
CDR3 DNA: TGCGCCAGCAGCCCACAGGGGGCTATCTACAATGAGCAGTTCTTC

clone size: once
J gene: TRBJ1-1
V gene: TRBV19
D gene: TRBD1
CDR3 protein: CASRPGQSPLEAFF
CDR3 DNA: TGTGCCAGTCGGCCGGGACAGTCCCCACTTGAAGCTTTCTTT

clone size: NA
J gene: TRBJ2-1
V gene: TRBV19
D gene: TRBD2
CDR3 protein: CASSEAGVGEQFF
CDR3 DNA: TGTGCCAGTAGTGAAGCGGGAGTCGGAGAGCAGTTCTTC

clone size: NA
J gene: TRBJ2-3
V gene: TRBV7-2
D gene: NA
CDR3 protein: CASSPADTQYF
CDR3 DNA: TGTGCCAGCAGCCCCGCGGATACGCAGTATTTT

clone size: NA
J gene: TRBJ2-3
V gene: TRBV6-5
D gene: NA
CDR3 protein: CAIHPGLLRTDTQYF
CDR3 DNA: TGTGCCATCCACCCGGGACTCTTACGCACAGATACGCAGTATTTT

clone size: NA
J gene: TRBJ1-4
V gene: TRBV12-5
D gene: NA
CDR3 protein: CASGSRGDSRGEKLFF
CDR3 DNA: TGTGCTAGTGGTTCCCGCGGTGACTCTCGAGGTGAAAAACTGTTTTTT

clone size: few
J gene: TRBJ1-1
V gene: TRBV29-1
D gene: NA
CDR3 protein: CSVEPAGSGTEAFF
CDR3 DNA: TGCAGCGTTGAGCCTGCAGGGTCGGGCACTGAAGCTTTCTTT

clone size: NA
J gene: TRBJ2-2
V gene: TRBV7-3
D gene: NA
CDR3 protein: CASSFSSGENTGELFF
CDR3 DNA: TGTGCCAGCAGCTTCTCCTCGGGAGAGAACACCGGGGAGCTGTTTTTT

clone size: once
J gene: TRBJ1-2
V gene: TRBV5-8
D gene: TRBD1
CDR3 protein: CASSSDRVNYGYTF
CDR3 DNA: TGTGCCAGCAGTTCGGACAGGGTGAACTATGGCTACACCTTC

clone size: NA
J gene: TRBJ1-1
V gene: TRBV3-1/TRBV3-2
D gene: NA
CDR3 protein: CASSQGTGITEAFF
CDR3 DNA: TGTGCCAGCAGCCAAGGCACAGGGATCACTGAAGCTTTCTTT

clone size: NA
J gene: TRBJ2-1
V gene: TRBV7-3
D gene: NA
CDR3 protein: CASGAGGTGNEQFF
CDR3 DNA: TGTGCCAGCGGGGCGGGCGGGACTGGTAATGAGCAGTTCTTC

clone size: NA
J gene: TRBJ2-7
V gene: TRBV6-2/TRBV6-3
D gene: NA
CDR3 protein: CASSYLPEPSYEQYF
CDR3 DNA: TGTGCCAGCAGTTACTTGCCAGAACCCTCCTACGAGCAGTACTTC

clone size: NA
J gene: TRBJ2-7
V gene: TRBV7-2
D gene: TRBD2
CDR3 protein: CASSRERGGFEQYF
CDR3 DNA: TGTGCCAGCAGCAGAGAGCGGGGGGGCTTCGAGCAGTACTTC

clone size: NA
J gene: TRBJ2-7
V gene: TRBV7-6
D gene: TRBD1
CDR3 protein: CATPEQGAQGEQYF
CDR3 DNA: TGTGCCACCCCTGAACAGGGGGCGCAGGGCGAGCAGTACTTC

clone size: NA
J gene: TRBJ1-6
V gene: TRBV21-1
D gene: NA
CDR3 protein: CASSKALAFPGGINSPLHF
CDR3 DNA: TGTGCCAGCAGCAAAGCCCTAGCTTTTCCAGGGGGTATCAATTCACCCCTCCACTTT

clone size: NA
J gene: TRBJ2-5
V gene: TRBV10-1
D gene: TRBD1
CDR3 protein: CASSEGTGGFQETQYF
CDR3 DNA: TGCGCCAGCAGTGAGGGGACAGGGGGCTTCCAAGAGACCCAGTACTTC

clone size: NA
J gene: TRBJ1-1
V gene: TRBV5-5
D gene: NA
CDR3 protein: CASSQGTTMNTEAFF
CDR3 DNA: TGTGCCAGCAGCCAAGGGACAACCATGAACACTGAAGCTTTCTTT

clone size: NA
J gene: TRBJ2-3
V gene: TRBV7-2
D gene: NA
CDR3 protein: CASSFRQITDTQYF
CDR3 DNA: TGTGCCAGCAGCTTCAGACAGATCACAGATACGCAGTATTTT

clone size: NA
J gene: TRBJ1-1
V gene: TRBV3-1/TRBV3-2
D gene: NA
CDR3 protein: CASSQDWGGGTEAFF
CDR3 DNA: TGTGCCAGCAGCCAAGATTGGGGGGGAGGGACTGAAGCTTTCTTT

clone size: once
J gene: TRBJ1-1
V gene: TRBV4-3
D gene: TRBD1
CDR3 protein: CASSRQGTGTEAFF
CDR3 DNA: TGCGCCAGCAGCCGACAGGGAACGGGCACTGAAGCTTTCTTT

clone size: NA
J gene: TRBJ1-5
V gene: TRBV30
D gene: NA
CDR3 protein: CAWSAEFSNQPQHF
CDR3 DNA: TGTGCCTGGAGTGCCGAGTTTAGCAATCAGCCCCAGCATTTT

clone size: few
J gene: TRBJ1-2
V gene: TRBV28
D gene: NA
CDR3 protein: CASSTRDIRITSFYYGYTF
CDR3 DNA: TGTGCCAGCAGTACTCGGGACATCCGTATCACCTCCTTCTACTATGGCTACACCTTC

clone size: once
J gene: TRBJ2-7
V gene: TRBV6-1
D gene: TRBD2
CDR3 protein: CASSELQGGRAREQYF
CDR3 DNA: TGTGCCAGCAGTGAACTTCAAGGCGGGAGGGCGAGGGAGCAGTACTTC

clone size: NA
J gene: TRBJ1-2
V gene: TRBV19
D gene: TRBD1
CDR3 protein: CASSTLPDRAGYTF
CDR3 DNA: TGTGCCAGTAGTACCTTACCGGACAGGGCTGGCTACACCTTC

clone size: NA
J gene: TRBJ2-1
V gene: TRBV7-2
D gene: TRBD2
CDR3 protein: CASSLWGLAGVNEQFF
CDR3 DNA: TGTGCCAGCAGCTTATGGGGACTAGCGGGAGTGAATGAGCAGTTCTTC

clone size: NA
J gene: TRBJ1-2
V gene: TRBV25-1
D gene: NA
CDR3 protein: CASSGTAGGYGYTF
CDR3 DNA: TGTGCCAGCAGTGGCACCGCGGGAGGCTATGGCTACACCTTC

clone size: NA
J gene: TRBJ2-7
V gene: TRBV4-2
D gene: TRBD1
CDR3 protein: CASSQDILFRDRVDEQYF
CDR3 DNA: TGTGCCAGCAGCCAAGATATTCTGTTTAGGGACAGGGTAGACGAGCAGTACTTC

clone size: once
J gene: TRBJ1-1
V gene: TRBV27
D gene: TRBD1
CDR3 protein: CASSSDREYEAFF
CDR3 DNA: TGTGCCAGCAGCTCGGACAGGGAATATGAAGCTTTCTTT

clone size: once
J gene: TRBJ2-5
V gene: TRBV4-1
D gene: NA
CDR3 protein: CASSQGGDKETQYF
CDR3 DNA: TGCGCCAGCAGCCAAGGGGGGGATAAAGAGACCCAGTACTTC

clone size: NA
J gene: TRBJ2-1
V gene: TRBV10-3
D gene: NA
CDR3 protein: CAISESRGYEQFF
CDR3 DNA: TGTGCCATCAGTGAGTCAAGGGGGTATGAGCAGTTCTTC

clone size: NA
J gene: TRBJ1-5
V gene: TRBV4-1
D gene: NA
CDR3 protein: CASAKTGYSNQPQHF
CDR3 DNA: TGCGCCAGCGCAAAGACGGGATATAGCAATCAGCCCCAGCATTTT

clone size: NA
J gene: TRBJ2-1
V gene: TRBV28
D gene: TRBD2
CDR3 protein: CASSSLTGTSGSLEQFF
CDR3 DNA: TGTGCCAGCAGTTCCCTAACCGGGACTAGCGGGAGCTTGGAGCAGTTCTTC

clone size: NA
J gene: TRBJ2-5
V gene: TRBV5-5
D gene: TRBD1
CDR3 protein: CASSHRGVYQETQYF
CDR3 DNA: TGTGCCAGCAGCCACAGGGGGGTCTACCAAGAGACCCAGTACTTC

clone size: NA
J gene: TRBJ2-3
V gene: TRBV4-1
D gene: NA
CDR3 protein: CASSSGSMKTDTQYF
CDR3 DNA: TGCGCCAGCAGCTCAGGGTCAATGAAGACAGATACGCAGTATTTT

clone size: NA
J gene: TRBJ2-2
V gene: TRBV19
D gene: NA
CDR3 protein: CATRWVGASTGELFF
CDR3 DNA: TGTGCCACTAGATGGGTGGGAGCCAGCACCGGGGAGCTGTTTTTT

clone size: once
J gene: TRBJ2-3
V gene: TRBV11-2
D gene: NA
CDR3 protein: CASSSGQKNSDTQYF
CDR3 DNA: TGTGCCAGCAGCTCTGGTCAGAAGAATTCAGATACGCAGTATTTT

clone size: NA
J gene: TRBJ2-5
V gene: TRBV5-6
D gene: TRBD2
CDR3 protein: CASSRTSGQETQYF
CDR3 DNA: TGTGCCAGCAGCCGGACTAGCGGACAAGAGACCCAGTACTTC

clone size: NA
J gene: TRBJ2-3
V gene: TRBV5-1
D gene: NA
CDR3 protein: CASRRDQIMDTQYF
CDR3 DNA: TGCGCCAGCAGGCGGGATCAGATCATGGATACGCAGTATTTT

clone size: NA
J gene: TRBJ2-7
V gene: TRBV23-1
D gene: NA
CDR3 protein: CASSPTGKLDYEQYF
CDR3 DNA: TGCGCCAGCAGCCCCACAGGGAAGCTTGACTACGAGCAGTACTTC

clone size: few
J gene: TRBJ1-1
V gene: TRBV11-1
D gene: NA
CDR3 protein: CASSLGGNTEAFF
CDR3 DNA: TGTGCCAGCAGCTTAGGAGGGAACACTGAAGCTTTCTTT

clone size: NA
J gene: TRBJ2-2
V gene: TRBV9
D gene: NA
CDR3 protein: CASSAYLTGELFF
CDR3 DNA: TGTGCCAGCAGCGCCTATCTCACCGGGGAGCTGTTTTTT

clone size: NA
J gene: TRBJ2-7
V gene: TRBV5-5
D gene: NA
CDR3 protein: CASSSLAHEQYF
CDR3 DNA: TGTGCCAGCAGCTCACTAGCTCACGAGCAGTACTTC

clone size: NA
J gene: TRBJ2-7
V gene: TRBV6-5
D gene: NA
CDR3 protein: CASSYSAPGLAYEQYF
CDR3 DNA: TGTGCCAGCAGTTACTCGGCCCCAGGGCTCGCCTACGAGCAGTACTTC

clone size: few
J gene: TRBJ2-5
V gene: TRBV9
D gene: NA
CDR3 protein: CASSVASGGFETQYF
CDR3 DNA: TGTGCCAGCAGCGTAGCTTCAGGAGGGTTCGAGACCCAGTACTTC

clone size: NA
J gene: TRBJ2-2
V gene: TRBV2
D gene: NA
CDR3 protein: CASSGTRAGELFF
CDR3 DNA: TGTGCCAGCAGCGGAACTAGGGCCGGGGAGCTGTTTTTT

clone size: NA
J gene: TRBJ2-1
V gene: TRBV6-1
D gene: TRBD2
CDR3 protein: CASSVVAGGQYNEQFF
CDR3 DNA: TGTGCCAGCAGTGTGGTAGCGGGAGGGCAATACAATGAGCAGTTCTTC

clone size: NA
J gene: TRBJ1-1
V gene: TRBV6-5
D gene: NA
CDR3 protein: CASSDRRAFF
CDR3 DNA: TGTGCCAGCAGCGATCGGAGAGCTTTCTTT

clone size: NA
J gene: TRBJ1-2
V gene: TRBV5-1
D gene: TRBD1
CDR3 protein: CASSWDRGDSAAF
CDR3 DNA: TGCGCCAGCAGCTGGGACAGGGGTGATTCGGCCGCCTTC

clone size: NA
J gene: TRBJ1-1
V gene: TRBV28
D gene: NA
CDR3 protein: CASRANTEAFF
CDR3 DNA: TGTGCCAGCAGGGCGAACACTGAAGCTTTCTTT